A selection of T cell receptor beta chains follows, all from one sample in a study of blood T cell repertoires in COVID-19. Method: immunoSEQ multiplex PCR; TCRdb's copy keeps in-frame clones and lacks some. The repertoire holds nearly 350,000 clones, with 75% to 90% as singletons. The material sequenced was peripheral blood. The receptors come from a woman in her forties or fifties with COVID-19, enrolled during active disease. CDR3s include the opening cysteine and the closing phenylalanine or tryptophan. A D gene is named only where the DNA matches it firmly. Size tells how often a clone was seen (once, few, many) or the class of an expanded clone, and some rows leave it out.

j_call,v_call,d_call,clone_size,cdr3_nt,cdr3_aa
TRBJ2-1,TRBV19,.,.,TGTGCCAGTAGTATAATGACAGCAACTCCCTACAATGAGCAGTTCTTC,CASSIMTATPYNEQFF
TRBJ2-6,TRBV7-3,.,.,TGTGCCAGCAGTCTCCCCCTAGACAGCTCTGGGGCCAACGTCCTGACTTTC,CASSLPLDSSGANVLTF
TRBJ1-1,TRBV6-5,.,.,TGTGCCAGCAGCCCCGTTGACACCCTCAAAGCTGAAGCTTTCTTT,CASSPVDTLKAEAFF
TRBJ1-5,TRBV27,.,.,TGTGCCAGCAGTTTTTCTAGCCTCAGCAATCAGCCCCAGCATTTT,CASSFSSLSNQPQHF
TRBJ2-5,TRBV6-2/TRBV6-3,.,.,TGTGCCAGCAGTTACAGGAGGGGCAGTCAAGAGACCCAGTACTTC,CASSYRRGSQETQYF
TRBJ1-1,TRBV19,TRBD1,.,TGTGCCAGTAGTATAGTAAGGAGGCAGGGGGCGCGCACTGAAGCTTTCTTT,CASSIVRRQGARTEAFF
TRBJ2-7,TRBV27,.,once,TGTGCCAGCAGTTTAAACAGGGCGGGGGACCCCTACGAGCAGTACTTC,CASSLNRAGDPYEQYF
TRBJ2-7,TRBV5-1,TRBD1,.,TGCGCCAGCAGCTTGGAACAGGGGGCCAGGGACGAGCAGTACTTC,CASSLEQGARDEQYF
TRBJ2-7,TRBV2,.,.,TGTGCCAGCACTTATAGCGGAGACTCCTACGAGCAGTACTTC,CASTYSGDSYEQYF
TRBJ2-1,TRBV5-1,.,.,TGCGCCAGCAGCTCCGACGCTGGGGGGAGCTACAATGAGCAGTTCTTC,CASSSDAGGSYNEQFF
TRBJ2-7,TRBV3-1/TRBV3-2,TRBD2,.,TGTGCCAGCAGCCAACCCTCCTGGGGTAGCGGGTACTCCTACGAGCAGTACTTC,CASSQPSWGSGYSYEQYF
TRBJ2-2,TRBV9,TRBD2,.,TGTGCCAGCAGCGTAGATCTGGCGGGAGGGCCCACCGGGGAGCTGTTTTTT,CASSVDLAGGPTGELFF
TRBJ1-1,TRBV4-1,.,.,TGCGCCAGCAGCCAAGAGTTGCGAAGCTATAAAGCTTTCTTT,CASSQELRSYKAFF
TRBJ2-7,TRBV10-2,TRBD2,.,TGCGCCAGCAGTATTCTAGCGGTATACGGGGAGCAGTACTTC,CASSILAVYGEQYF
TRBJ1-4,TRBV5-4,.,.,TGTGCCAGCAGCCCGGGGAATGAAAAACTGTTTTTT,CASSPGNEKLFF
TRBJ2-3,TRBV2,TRBD2,once,TGTGCCAGCAGTGAACAGTCGAGGACTAGCGGGACAGATACGCAGTATTTT,CASSEQSRTSGTDTQYF
TRBJ1-2,TRBV27,TRBD1,.,TGTGCCAGTAGGACAGGGGGGGCTCATGGCTACACCTTC,CASRTGGAHGYTF
TRBJ2-4,TRBV20-1,.,.,TGCAGTGCTAGTAATCAGGGTTGGCCCTTAGCCAAAAACATTCAGTACTTC,CSASNQGWPLAKNIQYF
TRBJ1-3,TRBV19,.,.,TGTGCCAGTAGATACAGATCAGGGCTCTCTGGAAACACCATATATTTT,CASRYRSGLSGNTIYF
TRBJ2-7,TRBV20-1,.,.,TGCAGTGCTAGTAAGGGGAATCTCGACGAGCAGTACTTC,CSASKGNLDEQYF
TRBJ2-7,TRBV18,TRBD1,.,TGTGCCAGCTCACCAATTACAGGGGGGCGCGGTCTCGAGCAGTACTTC,CASSPITGGRGLEQYF
TRBJ2-7,TRBV4-3,.,.,TGCGCCAGCAGCCAAGATTGGACGGGGGAGCAGTACTTC,CASSQDWTGEQYF
TRBJ2-7,TRBV5-1,TRBD2,.,TGCGCCAGCAGCTTCCAGCGGGATCTTTCCTACGAGCAGTACTTC,CASSFQRDLSYEQYF
TRBJ2-5,TRBV23-1,.,.,TGCGCCAGCAAAACTAGTTGCCCTATCCAAGAGACCCAGTACTTC,CASKTSCPIQETQYF
TRBJ2-7,TRBV2,.,.,TGTGCCAGCAGTGCGGAGGGCTACGAGCAGTACTTC,CASSAEGYEQYF
TRBJ2-3,TRBV18,TRBD2,.,TGTGCCAGCTCACCCCGACTAGCGGGAGCCCCCCGGGGCACAGATACGCAGTATTTT,CASSPRLAGAPRGTDTQYF
TRBJ1-1,TRBV5-5,TRBD1,.,TGTGCCAGCAGCTCGGGACAGGGGGCGAGAGAGACTGAAGCTTTCTTT,CASSSGQGARETEAFF
TRBJ2-3,TRBV27,.,.,TGTGCCAGCAGTCCCATGAGGGGTAGCGGCAGACCCACAGATACGCAGTATTTT,CASSPMRGSGRPTDTQYF
TRBJ2-1,TRBV7-3,TRBD2,.,TGTGCCAGCAGCTTGACGGGAGGCAACCACAATGAGCAGTTCTTC,CASSLTGGNHNEQFF
TRBJ2-4,TRBV10-2,TRBD1,.,TGCGCCAGCGAGGGACCCCTCCTACAGGGGGTAAAAGAGCCGGCCAAAAACATTCAGTACTTC,CASEGPLLQGVKEPAKNIQYF
TRBJ1-1,TRBV19,.,.,TGTGCCAGTAGTATGGGAGGGGGGGCGGATGAAGCTTTCTTT,CASSMGGGADEAFF
TRBJ2-1,TRBV7-9,TRBD1,.,TGTGCCAGCAGCTCTGAGGACAGGAGCTCCTACAATGAGCAGTTCTTC,CASSSEDRSSYNEQFF
TRBJ1-1,TRBV11-3,TRBD1,.,TGTGCCAGCAGCTTACAGGGGGCTGGGAACACTGAAGCTTTCTTT,CASSLQGAGNTEAFF
TRBJ2-5,TRBV10-3,TRBD2,.,TGTGCCATCAGTGATGGGGCTAGCGGGAGTGAGACCCAGTACTTC,CAISDGASGSETQYF
TRBJ2-1,TRBV6-2/TRBV6-3,.,.,TGTGCCAGCAGCCTAGCGGACAGGCCAGATGAGCAGTTCTTC,CASSLADRPDEQFF
TRBJ2-1,TRBV4-2,.,.,TGTGCCAGCAGCCCATCCAGGAGGGCCTACAATGAGCAGTTCTTC,CASSPSRRAYNEQFF
TRBJ1-1,TRBV27,TRBD1,once,TGTGCCAGCAGTACCCTCCGGGACAGCGTCACTGAAGCTTTCTTT,CASSTLRDSVTEAFF
TRBJ1-1,TRBV6-5,.,.,TGTGCCAGCAGTTCTCGAGGGGGAAGGGCTTTCTTT,CASSSRGGRAFF
TRBJ1-1,TRBV12-5,.,.,TGTGCTAGTGGTGGGAGTGGTACTGAAGCTTTCTTT,CASGGSGTEAFF
TRBJ1-2,TRBV19,TRBD1,.,TGTGCCAGTAGTGACCGGGACAGGGCGTATGGCTACACCTTC,CASSDRDRAYGYTF
TRBJ1-2,TRBV24-1,TRBD1,.,TGTGCCACCGGCGGACAGGGAGAAGGAGGCTATGGCTACACCTTC,CATGGQGEGGYGYTF
TRBJ2-7,TRBV11-2,.,.,TGTGCCAGCAGCGGGCCCCGTGGAGGGACCTCCTACGAGCAGTACTTC,CASSGPRGGTSYEQYF
TRBJ2-1,TRBV18,TRBD2,.,TGTGCCAGCTCACCACCACGGACTAGCGTCTACAATGAGCAGTTCTTC,CASSPPRTSVYNEQFF
TRBJ2-2,TRBV5-1,.,.,TGCGCCAGCAGCCGGACTGAGGGCGTCGGGGAGCTGTTTTTT,CASSRTEGVGELFF
TRBJ1-6,TRBV5-5,.,.,TGTGCCAGCAGCTCTACAGTAGGGGCTAGTTCACCCCTCCACTTT,CASSSTVGASSPLHF
TRBJ2-1,TRBV27,TRBD2,.,TGTGCCAGCAGTCCGGGGGGGAATGAGCAGTTCTTC,CASSPGGNEQFF
TRBJ1-5,TRBV28,TRBD1,.,TGTGCCAGCAGTTTAGCGACAGGGGGGTCGAGCAATCAGCCCCAGCATTTT,CASSLATGGSSNQPQHF
TRBJ1-4,TRBV6-2/TRBV6-3,.,.,TGTGCCAGCAGTTACCTAATCGGCCGGGAGGGAAAACTGTTTTTT,CASSYLIGREGKLFF
TRBJ1-5,TRBV5-6,.,.,TGTGCCAGCAGCTTTGGGCAGCCTGGTCAGCCCCAGCATTTT,CASSFGQPGQPQHF
TRBJ2-2,TRBV6-2/TRBV6-3,TRBD1,.,TGTGCCAGCAGTTACGACAGGGGCACCGGGGAGCTGTTTTTT,CASSYDRGTGELFF
TRBJ2-7,TRBV19,TRBD1,once,TGTGCCAGTAAAGGACAGGTGAGCTCCTACGAGCAGTACTTC,CASKGQVSSYEQYF